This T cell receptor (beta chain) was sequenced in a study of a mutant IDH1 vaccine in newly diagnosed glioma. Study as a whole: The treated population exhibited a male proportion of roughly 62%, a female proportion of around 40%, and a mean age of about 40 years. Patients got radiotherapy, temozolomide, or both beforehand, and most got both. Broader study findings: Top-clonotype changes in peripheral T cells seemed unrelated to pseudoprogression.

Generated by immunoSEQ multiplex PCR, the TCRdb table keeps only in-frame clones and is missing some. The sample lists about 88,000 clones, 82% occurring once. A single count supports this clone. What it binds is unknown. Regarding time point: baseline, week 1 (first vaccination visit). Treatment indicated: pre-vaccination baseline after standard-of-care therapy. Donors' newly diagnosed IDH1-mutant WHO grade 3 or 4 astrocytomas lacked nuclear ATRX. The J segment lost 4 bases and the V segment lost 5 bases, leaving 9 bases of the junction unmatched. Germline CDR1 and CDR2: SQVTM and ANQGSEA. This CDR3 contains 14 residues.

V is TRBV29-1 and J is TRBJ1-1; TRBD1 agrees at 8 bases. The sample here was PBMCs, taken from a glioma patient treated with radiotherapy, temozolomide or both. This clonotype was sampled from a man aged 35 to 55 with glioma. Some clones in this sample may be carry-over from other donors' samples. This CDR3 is CSVTPGQGSTEAFF. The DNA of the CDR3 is TGCAGCGTTACCCCCGGACAGGGAAGCACTGAAGCTTTCTTT.